These 17 T cell receptor beta chains originate from one sample sequenced in a study of blood T cell repertoires in COVID-19. Only in-frame clones appear in the TCRdb table, and some are missing; sequencing was by immunoSEQ multiplex PCR. The table has around 81,000 clones, approximately 86% seen once. The material sequenced was peripheral blood. All receptors derive from a man aged 50 to 60 with acute or convalescent COVID-19.

This chain joins TRBV5-1 and TRBJ2-2, with 8 bases matching TRBD1. CDR3 length: 14 amino acids. The V segment lost 5 bases and the J segment 7 bases; nucleotides outside the gene matches: 7. Germline values: CDR1 SGHRS, CDR2 YFSETQ. The CDR3 bases are TGCGCCAGCAGTAATTTAGGACAGGGCGGGGAGCTGTTTTTT. Translation: CASSNLGQGGELFF.

The rearrangement joins TRBV6-6 to TRBJ1-5, with 8 positions matching TRBD1. Losses at the gene ends were 4 bases for V and 1 base for J; bases not matched to a gene: 6. Per the germline V gene, CDR1 is MNHNY and CDR2 is SVGAGI (reference sequence). The CDR3 consists of 16 residues. CDR3 protein: CASSWTGQRSNQPQHF. The CDR3 DNA sequence: TGTGCCAGCAGTTGGACAGGGCAGAGGAGCAATCAGCCCCAGCATTTT.

The J gene is TRBJ2-3, the V gene TRBV9, with a weak D call TRBD2 (5 bases). CDR3 length equals 15 residues. The germline V and J ends were trimmed by 4 bases and 1 base, with 13 bases remaining between them. CDR1 is SGDLS and CDR2 is YYNGEE in the germline V gene. This chain's CDR3 is CASSKSGARTDTQYF. The CDR3, as DNA: TGTGCCAGCAGCAAGAGCGGCGCCCGCACAGATACGCAGTATTTT.

The V call is TRBV28, the J call TRBJ1-4; D unresolved. Germline V gene sequence: CDR1 MDHEN, CDR2 SYDVKM. The CDR3 length is 14 residues. The V and J ends lost 8 bases and 4 bases respectively, with 14 bases between them. The CDR3 coding sequence is TGTGCCAGCTCTGCGGCAGGACTTAATGAAAAACTGTTTTTT. Amino acid sequence: CASSAAGLNEKLFF.

The V gene is TRBV7-9, the J gene TRBJ1-5; the match to TRBD1 covers 10 bases. This CDR3 contains 14 residues. Germline CDR1 and CDR2: SEHNR and FQNEAQ (reference sequence). V lost 5 bases and J lost 7; bases outside the gene matches: 5. CDR3 nucleotides: TGTGCCAGCAGCGCAGGACAGGGGGGACAGCCCCAGCATTTT. It translates to CASSAGQGGQPQHF. The full variable domain, completed using reference TRBV7-9 and TRBJ1-5, is DTGVSQNPRHKITKRGQNVTFRCDPISEHNRLYWYRQTLGQGPEFLTYFQNEAQLEKSRLLSDRFSAERPKGSFSTLEIQRTEQGDSAMYLCASSAGQGGQPQHFGDGTRLSIL.

J is TRBJ1-2 and V is TRBV11-3; the match to TRBD1 covers 8 bases. CDR3 size: 13 residues. Germline CDR1 and CDR2: SGHNT and YENEEA. V was pared by 5 bases and J by 7 bases, with 6 bases of the junction left unmatched. The DNA of the CDR3 is TGTGCCAGCAGCCAAACAGGGGGACTTGGCTACACCTTC. This sequence encodes CASSQTGGLGYTF.

V usage is TRBV5-6 and J usage is TRBJ2-7; 10 bases fit TRBD2. CDR3 length: 14 amino acids. With 1 base clipped from V and 2 bases from J, the junction kept 0 bases outside the gene matches. Germline-derived CDR1 and CDR2 are SGHDT and YYEEEE. CDR3 nucleotides: TGTGCCAGCAGCTTGACTAGCGGGGCCTACGAGCAGTACTTC. As protein: CASSLTSGAYEQYF. Combining the CDR3 with reference TRBV5-6 and TRBJ2-7 gives the whole variable domain DAGVTQSPTHLIKTRGQQVTLRCSPKSGHDTVSWYQQALGQGPQFIFQYYEEEERQRGNFPDRFSGHQFPNYSSELNVNALLLGDSALYLCASSLTSGAYEQYFGPGTRLTVT.

The CDR3: CATSGQVNTEAFF. Here the CDR3 DNA reads TGTGCCACTTCCGGACAAGTCAACACTGAAGCTTTCTTT. This chain connects TRBV19 to TRBJ1-1; maybe TRBD1 (5 bases). The CDR3 has 13 residues. V shed 10 bases and J shed 2 bases, with 14 bases lying between them. CDR1 LNHDA and CDR2 SQIVND come from the germline V gene (reference sequence). The full variable domain, its missing parts supplied by reference TRBV19 and TRBJ1-1, is DGGITQSPKYLFRKEGQNVTLSCEQNLNHDAMYWYRQDPGQGLRLIYYSQIVNDFQKGDIAEGYSVSREKKESFPLTVTSAQKNPTAFYLCATSGQVNTEAFFGQGTRLTVV.

The chain uses TRBV7-9 and TRBJ2-5; tentative D call: TRBD1 (6 bases). The CDR3 is 18 amino acids. Germline V gene data show CDR1 as SEHNR and CDR2 as FQNEAQ (reference sequence). V gave up 3 bases and J gave up 3 bases, with 23 bases separating them. The CDR3, as DNA: TGTGCCAGCAGCTTCGGCCCATCAGACAGGACTCGGAAAGAGACCCAGTACTTC. Protein: CASSFGPSDRTRKETQYF.

The J gene is TRBJ2-7, the V gene TRBV28; D may be TRBD1 (6 bases). Germline values: CDR1 MDHEN, CDR2 SYDVKM. This CDR3 contains 16 residues. V was cut by 8 bases and J by 0 bases, with 20 bases left in between. The DNA of the CDR3 is TGTGCCAGCCGTCAGTCCTCATCGGGACACTCCTACGAGCAGTACTTC. It codes for CASRQSSSGHSYEQYF.

This rearrangement joins TRBV24-1 to TRBJ2-1; tentatively, D is TRBD1 (6 bases). The CDR3 length is 13 residues. V shed 6 bases and J shed 7 bases, with 12 bases lying between them. CDR1 is KGHDR and CDR2 is SFDVKD in the germline V gene. This chain's CDR3 is CATSSGRGNEQFF. The CDR3 DNA reads TGTGCCACCAGTTCTGGCAGGGGAAATGAGCAGTTCTTC.

The rearrangement joins TRBV6-5 to TRBJ1-3; 8 bases match TRBD1. CDR3 size: 15 residues. The germline V gene has CDR1 MNHEY and CDR2 SVGAGI. V gave up 6 bases and J gave up 1 base; unmatched junction bases: 5. CDR3 protein: CASRLQGGSGNTIYF. Written as DNA, the CDR3 is TGTGCCAGCAGACTACAGGGGGGTTCTGGAAACACCATATATTTT.

This sequence joins TRBV10-3 and TRBJ2-7; 9 nucleotides match TRBD1. The CDR3 is 16 residues long. With V trimmed by 0 bases and J by 4 bases, 7 bases remained unmatched. The germline V gene has CDR1 ENHRY and CDR2 SYGVKD. The CDR3 sequence is CAISESSGTGWYEQYF. CDR3 DNA: TGTGCCATCAGTGAGTCGTCCGGGACAGGGTGGTACGAGCAGTACTTC.

The chain employs TRBV5-6 and TRBJ2-1, with D possibly matching TRBD2 (5 bases). V was pared by 4 bases and J by 6 bases, with 20 bases between. The CDR3 runs 16 residues. Germline V lookup: CDR1 SGHDT, CDR2 YYEEEE. CDR3 coding DNA: TGTGCCAGCAGCCCGTTTAACCTAGCATCCGGCAATGAGCAGTTCTTC. It yields the protein CASSPFNLASGNEQFF.

Written as DNA, the CDR3 is TGTGCCAGCAGGACTGGACTAGCGGGAGCCCCGTACTTC. It codes for CASRTGLAGAPYF. V usage is TRBV28 and J usage is TRBJ2-7, with 13 bases matching TRBD2. This CDR3 has 13 residues. The junction had 8 bases not matched to a gene; V was cut back by 6 bases and J by 12 bases. Germline CDR1 is MDHEN and CDR2 is SYDVKM. The full variable domain, with the rest looked up from reference TRBV28 and TRBJ2-7, is DVKVTQSSRYLVKRTGEKVFLECVQDMDHENMFWYRQDPGLGLRLIYFSYDVKMKEKGDIPEGYSVSREKKERFSLILESASTNQTSMYLCASRTGLAGAPYFGPGTRLTVT.

V is TRBV5-4 and J is TRBJ2-5; 9 bases are a match to TRBD1. With V trimmed by 1 base and J by 2 bases, 9 bases remained unmatched. The CDR3 has 17 amino acids. Looked up from germline, CDR1 is SGHNT and CDR2 is YYREEE (reference sequence). The CDR3 sequence: CASSLPLGQGIQETQYF. The CDR3 DNA is TGTGCCAGCAGCTTGCCTTTAGGACAGGGGATACAAGAGACCCAGTACTTC.

The V gene is TRBV16, the J gene TRBJ2-1; D possibly corresponds to TRBD1 (6 bases). Germline CDR1 KGHSY, CDR2 FQNENV. V was trimmed by 0 bases and J by 2 bases, leaving 17 bases between them. The CDR3 has 18 amino acids. CDR3 loop: CASSQSWPAGDPYNEQFF. CDR3 DNA: TGTGCCAGCAGCCAATCTTGGCCAGCAGGGGACCCCTACAATGAGCAGTTCTTC.